The 11 T cell receptor beta chains in this list originate from one sample, sequenced in a study of blood T cell repertoires in COVID-19. TCRdb's table, derived via immunoSEQ multiplex PCR, lists solely in-frame clones and lacks some. Of 85,000 to 130,000 clones in the sample, 80% to 90% were seen once. Material: peripheral blood. The source is a man aged 55 to 70 with acute or convalescent COVID-19.

The CDR3 coding sequence is TGTGCCAGTAGTAGACGGACTAGCGAGCCCCCAAATGAGCAGTTCTTC. This codes for CASSRRTSEPPNEQFF. The chain carries TRBV19 and TRBJ2-1; TRBD2 aligns across 9 bases. Germline V lookup: CDR1 LNHDA, CDR2 SQIVND (reference sequence). This CDR3 has 16 amino acids. The ends lost 4 bases at V and 7 bases at J; junction bases unmatched: 11.

The rearrangement uses TRBV7-2 and TRBJ2-1, with 9 positions matching TRBD2. V lost 8 bases to trimming and J lost 1 base; unmatched junction nucleotides: 6. Per the germline V gene, CDR1 is SGHTA and CDR2 is FQGNSA. This CDR3 contains 15 residues. The CDR3 loop is CASRGAGGSYNEQFF. CDR3 DNA: TGTGCCAGCCGGGGTGCGGGAGGGTCCTACAATGAGCAGTTCTTC.

This sequence joins TRBV7-2 and TRBJ1-5; TRBD1 might be the D (5 bases). Between the trimmed V and J ends, which lost 0 bases and 4 bases, there was a span of 10 bases. Germline V lookup: CDR1 SGHTA, CDR2 FQGNSA. This CDR3 has 15 residues. CDR3 in amino acids: CASSLAGRGNQPQHF. DNA of the CDR3: TGTGCCAGCAGCTTAGCGGGACGGGGGAATCAGCCCCAGCATTTT.

The chain couples TRBV9 to TRBJ2-3; D gene uncertain. The germline V gene has CDR1 SGDLS and CDR2 YYNGEE. Trimming removed 3 bases at V and 4 bases at J, with 6 bases between. The CDR3 extends over 12 amino acids. The CDR3 reads CASSAYSDTQYF. The CDR3 DNA sequence: TGTGCCAGCAGCGCGTATTCAGATACGCAGTATTTT.

This clone was found a few times. This sequence joins TRBV6-5 and TRBJ1-1; D possibly corresponds to TRBD1 (5 bases). Trimming cost V 2 bases and J 5 bases, with 12 bases left between them. The CDR3 length is 14 residues. Per germline, CDR1 MNHEY and CDR2 SVGAGI. The chain's CDR3 is CASSYQRGETEAFF. CDR3 nucleotide sequence: TGTGCCAGCAGTTACCAACGGGGGGAAACTGAAGCTTTCTTT.

This sequence joins TRBV5-4 and TRBJ1-4; D is uncertain. V lost 0 bases to trimming and J lost 1 base, with 7 bases between them. Germline lookup yields CDR1 SGHNT and CDR2 YYREEE (reference sequence). The CDR3 totals 15 residues. CDR3 sequence: CASSLGSRTNEKLFF. The CDR3 DNA sequence: TGTGCCAGCAGCTTGGGATCGAGAACTAATGAAAAACTGTTTTTT. Complete variable domain (other parts from reference TRBV5-4 and TRBJ1-4): ETGVTQSPTHLIKTRGQQVTLRCSSQSGHNTVSWYQQALGQGPQFIFQYYREEENGRGNFPPRFSGLQFPNYSSELNVNALELDDSALYLCASSLGSRTNEKLFFGSGTQLSVL.

The chain carries TRBV28 and TRBJ2-7; perhaps TRBD1 as D (5 bases). Germline CDR1 reads MDHEN; CDR2 reads SYDVKM. Between the trimmed V and J ends, which lost 8 bases and 2 bases, there was a span of 7 bases. This CDR3 contains 11 residues. The CDR3 loop reads CASAGTYEQYF. DNA of the CDR3: TGTGCCAGCGCAGGGACCTACGAGCAGTACTTC.

This clone was counted a single time. V usage is TRBV6-5 and J usage is TRBJ2-7; 8 nucleotides line up with TRBD1. Germline assignment: CDR1 MNHEY and CDR2 SVGAGI. V was pared by 7 bases and J by 4 bases, with 12 bases of the junction left unmatched. This CDR3 contains 15 residues. In nucleotides, the CDR3 is TGTGCCAGCACCCAGGGGGCGCAAAATCGATACGAGCAGTACTTC. Amino acids: CASTQGAQNRYEQYF.

The rearrangement links TRBV4-1 to TRBJ2-7; 8 bases are shared with TRBD1. The CDR3 is 15 amino acids. The germline CDR1 and CDR2 sequences are MGHRA and YSYEKL. J lost 4 bases, V lost 0 bases, and 5 bases had no gene match. The CDR3 DNA follows: TGCGCCAGCAGCCAAGACGACAGGGGATCATACGAGCAGTACTTC. Translation gives CASSQDDRGSYEQYF.

The CDR3 spells CASSLAGETQYF. CDR3 nucleotides: TGTGCCAGCAGCTTAGCGGGGGAGACCCAGTACTTC. This chain uses TRBV11-2 with TRBJ2-5, with D tentatively TRBD2 (5 bases). The ends were cut back, 1 base at V and 5 bases at J, with 5 bases in the middle. CDR1 is SGHAT and CDR2 is FQNNGV in the germline V gene. This CDR3 has 12 amino acids.

V usage is TRBV30 and J usage is TRBJ2-3, with TRBD2 as a possible D gene (5 bases). CDR1 is GTSNPN and CDR2 is SVGIG in the germline V gene (reference sequence). CDR3 length: 13 residues. Trimming cost V 8 bases and J 0 bases, with 12 bases left between them. The CDR3 DNA reads as TGTGCCCAGGCGGGCAGGAGCACAGATACGCAGTATTTT. It codes for CAQAGRSTDTQYF. Full variable domain (remainder filled in from reference TRBV30 and TRBJ2-3): SQTIHQWPATLVQPVGSPLSLECTVEGTSNPNLYWYRQAAGRGLQLLFYSVGIGQISSEVPQNLSASRPQDRQFILSSKKLLLSDSGFYLCAQAGRSTDTQYFGPGTRLTVL.